This T cell receptor beta chain originates from a study of CD8+CD57+ T cells in acquired aplastic anemia. Study at large: Quantities of DNA derived from sorted CD4+ and CD8+ cells averaged approximately 3 ug. Study-wide findings and caveats: Significance was not reached for CD8+ Simpson's diversity between patients and controls.

Genomic DNA provided the template from which TCR beta VDJ and CDR3 profiles were obtained. TCRdb passed the reads through MiXCR, listing each CDR3 protein once. The sample lists 100,000 to 150,000 distinct CDR3 sequences; almost 40% were seen once. Losses at the gene ends were 4 bases for V and 4 bases for J; bases not matched to a gene: 10. In germline, CDR1 is SNHLY, CDR2 FYNNEI. The CDR3 covers 16 residues. Sequenced patients had shown CD8+CD57+ cell expansion by flow cytometry. Each patient carried a diagnosis of severe acquired aplastic anemia. This clonotype was seen repeatedly, ten times or more. Its antigen is undetermined.

Sequences were obtained from sorted CD4+, CD8+, or CD8+CD57+ T cells (not recorded which) from PBMCs. The J gene is TRBJ1-5, the V gene TRBV2; TRBD1 matches 7 bases. The TCR was taken from a human donor with aplastic anemia. The CDR3 DNA reads as TGTGCCAGCAGTGCTTTGAGGGACAGTGAGAATCAGCCCCAGCATTTT. Its protein product is CASSALRDSENQPQHF.